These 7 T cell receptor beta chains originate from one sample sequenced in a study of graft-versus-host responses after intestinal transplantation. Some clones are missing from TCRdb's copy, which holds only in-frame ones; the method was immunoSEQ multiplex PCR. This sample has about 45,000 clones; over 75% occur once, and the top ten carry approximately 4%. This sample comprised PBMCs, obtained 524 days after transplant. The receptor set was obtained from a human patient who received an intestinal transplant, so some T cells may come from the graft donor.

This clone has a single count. The CDR3 DNA reads as TGTGCCAGCAGTTCTGGTGGGAGGCCCTACGAGCAGTACTTC. It specifies CASSSGGRPYEQYF. V usage is TRBV7-9 and J usage is TRBJ2-7; possible D gene TRBD2, 6 bases. V was trimmed by 6 bases and J by 2 bases, leaving 14 bases between them. Germline V gene data show CDR1 as SEHNR and CDR2 as FQNEAQ (reference sequence). The CDR3 has 14 residues.

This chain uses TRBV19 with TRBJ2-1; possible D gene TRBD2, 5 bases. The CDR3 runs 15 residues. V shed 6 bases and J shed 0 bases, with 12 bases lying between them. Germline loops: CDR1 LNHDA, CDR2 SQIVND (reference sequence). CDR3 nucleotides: TGTGCCAGTAGGGTGAGTAGCGACTCCTACAATGAGCAGTTCTTC. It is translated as CASRVSSDSYNEQFF. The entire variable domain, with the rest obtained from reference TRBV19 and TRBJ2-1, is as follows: DGGITQSPKYLFRKEGQNVTLSCEQNLNHDAMYWYRQDPGQGLRLIYYSQIVNDFQKGDIAEGYSVSREKKESFPLTVTSAQKNPTAFYLCASRVSSDSYNEQFFGPGTRLTVL.

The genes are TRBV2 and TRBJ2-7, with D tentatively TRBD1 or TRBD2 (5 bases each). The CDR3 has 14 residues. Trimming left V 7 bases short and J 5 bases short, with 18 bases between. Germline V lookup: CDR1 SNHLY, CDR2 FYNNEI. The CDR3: CASKGLVISDEQYF. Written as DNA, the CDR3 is TGTGCCAGCAAGGGGCTAGTCATTAGCGACGAGCAGTACTTC.

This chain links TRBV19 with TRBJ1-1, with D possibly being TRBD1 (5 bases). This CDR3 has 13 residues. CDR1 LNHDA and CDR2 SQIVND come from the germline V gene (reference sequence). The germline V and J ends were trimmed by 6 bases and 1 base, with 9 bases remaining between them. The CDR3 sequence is CASSRVQNTEAFF. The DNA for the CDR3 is TGTGCCAGTAGCAGGGTACAGAACACTGAAGCTTTCTTT.

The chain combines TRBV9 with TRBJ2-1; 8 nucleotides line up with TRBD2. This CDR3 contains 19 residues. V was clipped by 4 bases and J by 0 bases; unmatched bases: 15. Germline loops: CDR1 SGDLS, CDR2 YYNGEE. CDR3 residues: CASSPPWGSGSVSYNEQFF. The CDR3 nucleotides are TGTGCCAGCAGCCCACCCTGGGGAAGCGGGAGTGTCTCCTACAATGAGCAGTTCTTC.

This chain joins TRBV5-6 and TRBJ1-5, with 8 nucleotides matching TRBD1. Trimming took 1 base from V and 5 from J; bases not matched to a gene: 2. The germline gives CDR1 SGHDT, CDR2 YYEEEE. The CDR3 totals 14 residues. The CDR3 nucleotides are TGTGCCAGCAGCTTGAAGGACAGGGATCAGCCCCAGCATTTT. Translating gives CASSLKDRDQPQHF.

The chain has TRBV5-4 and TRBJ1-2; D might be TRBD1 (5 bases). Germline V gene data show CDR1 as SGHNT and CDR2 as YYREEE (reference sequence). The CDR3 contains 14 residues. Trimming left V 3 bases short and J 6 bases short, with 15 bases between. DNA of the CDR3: TGTGCCAGCAGCTCGCCCGACAGAATAAATGGCTACACCTTC. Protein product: CASSSPDRINGYTF. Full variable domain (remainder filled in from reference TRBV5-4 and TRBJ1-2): ETGVTQSPTHLIKTRGQQVTLRCSSQSGHNTVSWYQQALGQGPQFIFQYYREEENGRGNFPPRFSGLQFPNYSSELNVNALELDDSALYLCASSSPDRINGYTFGSGTRLTVV.